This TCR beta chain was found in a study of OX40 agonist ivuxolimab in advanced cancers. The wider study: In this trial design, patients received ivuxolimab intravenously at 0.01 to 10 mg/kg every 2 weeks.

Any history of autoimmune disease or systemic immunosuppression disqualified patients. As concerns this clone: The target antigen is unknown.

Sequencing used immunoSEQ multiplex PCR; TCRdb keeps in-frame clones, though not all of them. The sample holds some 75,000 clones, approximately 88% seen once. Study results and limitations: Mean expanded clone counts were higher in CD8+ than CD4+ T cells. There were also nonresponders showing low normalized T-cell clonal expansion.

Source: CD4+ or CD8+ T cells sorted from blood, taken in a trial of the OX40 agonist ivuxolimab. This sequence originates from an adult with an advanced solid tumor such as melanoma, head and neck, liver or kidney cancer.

The chain's CDR3 is CASRGQVRSPLHF. The CDR3 DNA sequence: TGTGCCAGCAGGGGACAGGTACGATCACCCCTCCACTTT. The chain uses TRBV28 and TRBJ1-6, with 8 positions matching TRBD1. Germline CDR1 MDHEN, CDR2 SYDVKM. This CDR3 has 13 residues. The V and J ends lost 6 bases and 10 bases, in that order; junction bases with no gene match: 5.